The 27 T cell receptor beta chains below all came from one sample that was sequenced in a study of blood T cell repertoires in COVID-19. Sequencing used immunoSEQ multiplex PCR; TCRdb keeps in-frame clones, though not all of them. This table has around 94,000 clones, roughly 85% appearing once. The sample comprised peripheral blood. The receptors were gathered from a man aged 45 to 65 with active COVID-19.

V gene TRBV10-3 combines with J gene TRBJ2-2; D might be TRBD1 (6 bases). Germline CDR1 is ENHRY and CDR2 is SYGVKD. V was trimmed by 0 bases and J by 4 bases, leaving 18 bases between them. This CDR3 spans 18 amino acids. CDR3 DNA: TGTGCCATCAGTGAGTCTGAAGGCAGGGGTAATAGCACCGGGGAGCTGTTTTTT. Translated, it gives CAISESEGRGNSTGELFF.

The V call is TRBV5-5, the J call TRBJ2-3; weak D call: TRBD1 (6 bases). Germline CDR1 and CDR2: SGHKS and YYEKEE (reference sequence). The CDR3 covers 17 residues. V shed 0 bases and J shed 3 bases, with 17 bases lying between them. CDR3 in amino acids: CASSLGHQVGATDTQYF. CDR3 coding DNA: TGTGCCAGCAGCTTGGGCCACCAGGTGGGGGCAACAGATACGCAGTATTTT.

The V and J genes are TRBV7-7 and TRBJ1-4; no clear D gene. V dropped 4 bases and J dropped 5 bases, with 8 bases sitting between them. Germline V gene lookup returns CDR1 SSHAT and CDR2 FNYEAQ (reference sequence). This CDR3 has 13 residues. DNA for the CDR3: TGTGCCAGCAGCTCCAGTGAAAATGAAAAACTGTTTTTT. Translated: CASSSSENEKLFF. Using reference TRBV7-7 and TRBJ1-4 for the parts outside the CDR3, the full variable domain is GAGVSQSPRYKVTKRGQDVTLRCDPISSHATLYWYQQALGQGPEFLTYFNYEAQPDKSGLPSDRFSAERPEGSISTLTIQRTEQRDSAMYRCASSSSENEKLFFGSGTQLSVL.

J is TRBJ1-2 and V is TRBV7-9, with 11 positions matching TRBD1. The V gene's germline CDR1 is SEHNR and CDR2 FQNEAQ (reference sequence). The CDR3 runs to 14 residues. V dropped 4 bases and J dropped 6; count of bases not matched to a gene: 4. The CDR3 loop is CASSSGQGEDGYTF. CDR3 DNA: TGTGCCAGCAGCTCGGGACAGGGGGAGGATGGCTACACCTTC.

The chain carries TRBV5-1 and TRBJ2-1; no firm D call. The V end was cut by 2 bases, the J end by 0 bases, with 6 bases between. This CDR3 has 14 amino acids. CDR1 and CDR2 from the germline V gene are SGHRS and YFSETQ. The CDR3, as DNA: TGCGCCAGCAGCTTAGATAGCTCCTACAATGAGCAGTTCTTC. Its protein is CASSLDSSYNEQFF.

On this clone itself: The identical CDR3 is also encoded by other nucleotide sequences in the sample. The CDR3 loop is CASSVGDRLNTEAFF. CDR3 DNA sequence: TGTGCCAGCAGCGTAGGGGACAGATTGAACACTGAAGCTTTCTTT. The rearrangement uses TRBV9 and TRBJ1-1; 7 nucleotides line up with TRBD1. Looked up from germline, CDR1 is SGDLS and CDR2 is YYNGEE. Germline trimming cut 0 bases from V and 0 bases from J; bases unmatched to any gene: 2. The CDR3 is made up of 15 amino acids.

The chain joins TRBV5-5 to TRBJ1-5, with D hard to call. There are 15 residues in the CDR3. V was cut by 0 bases and J by 3 bases, with 10 bases left in between. Germline values: CDR1 SGHKS, CDR2 YYEKEE (reference sequence). The CDR3 DNA is TGTGCCAGCAGCTTGGACCCCGGGTACAATCAGCCCCAGCATTTT. The encoded protein is CASSLDPGYNQPQHF.

This clone was seen a handful of times. J is TRBJ2-7 and V is TRBV14; D is unresolved. V was clipped by 3 bases and J by 6 bases, with 15 bases between them. Germline values: CDR1 SGHDN, CDR2 FVKESK. This CDR3 is 14 amino acids long. CDR3 coding DNA: TGTGCCAGCAGCCAGGTTCACATCGTTGGCGAGCAGTACTTC. Translation gives CASSQVHIVGEQYF.

The rearrangement links TRBV7-9 to TRBJ1-5; 8 bases line up with TRBD1. Trimming cost V 5 bases and J 5 bases; bases outside gene matches: 5. This CDR3 has 14 residues. CDR1 and CDR2 (germline): SEHNR, FQNEAQ (reference sequence). This chain's CDR3 is CASSPGTGDQPQHF. CDR3 nucleotide sequence: TGTGCCAGCAGCCCCGGGACAGGTGATCAGCCCCAGCATTTT.

The chain recombines TRBV7-2 with TRBJ2-2; D not certain. The V gene's germline CDR1 is SGHTA and CDR2 FQGNSA. The CDR3 covers 15 residues. V was trimmed by 1 base and J by 4 bases, leaving 10 bases between them. CDR3 nucleotide sequence: TGTGCCAGCAGCTTAGGCAGGTCCGGCACCGGGGAGCTGTTTTTT. Translating gives CASSLGRSGTGELFF.

This rearrangement joins TRBV19 to TRBJ1-4, with 7 bases matching TRBD1. Germline CDR1 reads LNHDA; CDR2 reads SQIVND (reference sequence). The CDR3 runs to 14 residues. Trimming cost V 1 base and J 7 bases; bases outside gene matches: 3. Written as DNA, the CDR3 is TGTGCCAGTAGTATAGCAGGGGGAGGTGAAAAACTGTTTTTT. As protein: CASSIAGGGEKLFF.

V is TRBV7-7 and J is TRBJ2-1; 11 nucleotides agree with TRBD2. The CDR3 extends over 18 amino acids. The germline gives CDR1 SSHAT, CDR2 FNYEAQ (reference sequence). After removal of 0 bases from V and 0 bases from J, the junction contained 4 bases not matched to a gene. The CDR3 bases are TGTGCCAGCAGCTTAGCACTAGCGGGGGCATTCTCCTACAATGAGCAGTTCTTC. Translating it yields CASSLALAGAFSYNEQFF.

This rearrangement joins TRBV4-1 to TRBJ2-1; the D gene is possibly TRBD1 (7 bases). Germline loops: CDR1 MGHRA, CDR2 YSYEKL. Deletions cut 0 bases from V and 8 bases from J, with 17 bases between. This CDR3 has 16 amino acids. The CDR3 sequence: CASSQERRGLGYEQFF. CDR3 coding DNA: TGCGCCAGCAGCCAAGAGAGGAGGGGGCTGGGGTATGAGCAGTTCTTC.

This chain uses TRBV1 with TRBJ2-3; the DNA was not used to check the table's D call, TRBD1. TRBV1 is assigned pseudogene status. The length of the CDR3 is 10 residues. The CDR3 is CTTITDTQYF. In DNA form, the CDR3 reads TGCACCACCATCACAGATACGCAGTATTTT.

The V and J genes are TRBV7-2 and TRBJ1-1; 7 bases are a match to TRBD1. This CDR3 is built from 15 residues. The V gene's germline CDR1 is SGHTA and CDR2 FQGNSA. The ends lost 0 bases at V and 4 bases at J; junction bases unmatched: 5. CDR3 nucleotide sequence: TGTGCCAGCAGCTTAGCGCCCAGGGGGTTCACTGAAGCTTTCTTT. It specifies CASSLAPRGFTEAFF.

About this clone itself: Mismatch with germline at one junction end may stem from a read error. V is TRBV2 and J is TRBJ2-1; D remains unclear. CDR3 length: 12 amino acids. The germline gives CDR1 SNHLY, CDR2 FYNNEI. Here the CDR3 reads CASRDQDNEQFF. The CDR3 DNA is TGTGCCAGCCGTGACCAGGACAATGAGCAGTTCTTC.

V gene TRBV28 combines with J gene TRBJ1-1, with 11 bases aligning to TRBD1. V gave up 1 base and J gave up 7 bases; unmatched junction bases: 8. The germline CDR1 and CDR2 sequences are MDHEN and SYDVKM. The CDR3 loop spans 16 amino acids. The CDR3 DNA reads TGTGCCAGCAGTTTATTAGGACAGGGGGCGCGTATTGAAGCTTTCTTT. Translation gives CASSLLGQGARIEAFF.

The chain couples TRBV29-1 to TRBJ2-3; TRBD1 or TRBD2 may be the D gene (5 bases each). Germline CDR1 and CDR2: SQVTM and ANQGSEA. With 7 bases removed from V and 4 bases from J, the gap between germline ends came to 15 bases. The length of the CDR3 is 13 residues. The DNA for the CDR3 is TGCAGCGGGGGGAGCCGGGGTTCAGATACGCAGTATTTT. Amino acids: CSGGSRGSDTQYF.

This chain links TRBV7-2 with TRBJ2-1, with 10 positions matching TRBD2. This CDR3 region has 15 residues. Germline-derived CDR1 and CDR2 are SGHTA and FQGNSA. The V segment lost 6 bases and the J segment 5 bases; nucleotides outside the gene matches: 7. CDR3 DNA: TGTGCCAGCAGGTACACTAGCGGGGCGAACAATGAGCAGTTCTTC. Protein: CASRYTSGANNEQFF.

This chain uses TRBV5-6 with TRBJ1-1; the D is unclear. The CDR3 has 13 amino acids. The germline CDR1 and CDR2 sequences are SGHDT and YYEEEE. V lost 4 bases and J lost 5, with 12 bases in between. The CDR3 sequence is CASSRRSNTEAFF. DNA for the CDR3: TGTGCCAGCAGCCGGAGGAGTAATACTGAAGCTTTCTTT.

The chain joins TRBV10-2 to TRBJ2-1; 8 bases align to TRBD2. Germline CDR1 is WSHSY and CDR2 is SAAADI. The CDR3 extends over 15 amino acids. Trimming removed 6 bases from V and 9 bases from J; junction bases left unmatched: 13. The DNA of the CDR3 is TGCGCCAGCAGGGCCGGACTAGCCACCCCTACTGAGCAGTTCTTC. The encoded protein is CASRAGLATPTEQFF.

The chain links TRBV5-6 to TRBJ2-7, with D perhaps matching TRBD2 (6 bases). Germline CDR1 is SGHDT and CDR2 is YYEEEE. V lost 2 bases and J lost 2, with 11 bases in between. The CDR3 is 14 residues long. CDR3 in DNA: TGTGCCAGCAGCTTAGGGACTGGTACCTACGAGCAGTACTTC. Its protein is CASSLGTGTYEQYF.

J is TRBJ1-5 and V is TRBV7-8, with 7 bases matching TRBD1. The CDR3 has 15 residues. V dropped 6 bases and J dropped 3; count of bases not matched to a gene: 8. Germline lookup yields CDR1 SGHVS and CDR2 FQNEAQ. The CDR3 sequence is CASSSGQSINQPQHF. DNA of the CDR3: TGTGCCAGCAGTTCGGGACAGAGTATCAATCAGCCCCAGCATTTT.

This clone was seen only a few times. The V and J genes are TRBV6-5 and TRBJ1-2, with 8 bases matching TRBD1. The germline V gene encodes CDR1 MNHEY and CDR2 SVGAGI. V was pared by 4 bases and J by 10 bases, with 11 bases of the junction left unmatched. The CDR3 covers 14 residues. In nucleotides, the CDR3 is TGTGCCAGCAGTTTTTTTGGACAGGGAGAGTCCTACACCTTC. It yields the protein CASSFFGQGESYTF.

J is TRBJ2-3 and V is TRBV18; D may be TRBD1 (6 bases). The CDR3 consists of 15 residues. The V gene's germline CDR1 is KGHSH and CDR2 LQKENI. V lost 6 bases and J lost 1, with 14 bases in between. The DNA for the CDR3 is TGTGCCAGCTCGCCCCGACAGGCTGGCACAGATACGCAGTATTTT. This gives the protein CASSPRQAGTDTQYF.

V gene TRBV6-1 combines with J gene TRBJ1-2; D may be TRBD1 (6 bases). V shed 2 bases and J shed 8 bases, with 15 bases lying between them. The CDR3 sequence is 14 residues long. The germline V gene encodes CDR1 MNHNS and CDR2 SASEGT. The CDR3 sequence is CASSESGRGYGYTF. CDR3 sequence (DNA): TGTGCCAGCAGTGAAAGTGGCAGGGGTTACGGCTACACCTTC.

This clone was counted a single time. The chain joins TRBV5-4 to TRBJ2-7; 8 nucleotides align to TRBD1. The V segment lost 4 bases and the J segment 4 bases; nucleotides outside the gene matches: 7. This CDR3 has 14 amino acids. The germline V gene has CDR1 SGHNT and CDR2 YYREEE (reference sequence). CDR3 DNA sequence: TGTGCCAGCAGCCCCGGACAGGGACTGTACGAGCAGTACTTC. Translation: CASSPGQGLYEQYF.